This T cell receptor beta chain is drawn from a study of blood T cells in healthy people across ages. This clonotype was picked up a small number of times. There are 14 residues in the CDR3. CDR1 and CDR2 from the germline V gene are DFQATT and SNEGSKA (reference sequence). PCR was performed a second time for roughly 7 to 12 cycles using a sample-barcoded 5' primer and a J-beta primer mix. Each CDR3 protein gets one entry after TCRdb re-called the 5' RACE reads with MiXCR. The sample holds about 570,000 distinct CDR3 sequences, roughly a quarter seen once. This sample was shared with a second study, whose subject was T cells of mothers and their children.

The chain has TRBV20-1 and TRBJ2-5; no clear D. Matching the DNA end better, TRBJ2-7 makes the J call doubtful. Sequencing was carried out using blood. The TCR comes from a boy aged 2 to 10 in good health. CDR3 residues: CSARVGGSSYEQYF. The CDR3 DNA is TGCAGTGCTAGAGTGGGCGGAAGCTCCTACGAGCAGTACTTC.